Following are 14 T cell receptor beta chains from one sample sequenced in a study of T-cell reconstitution after alpha-beta-depleted transplantation in children. The TCRbeta library was prepared with unique molecular identifiers. Via MiXCR, TCRdb re-called the PCR reads, giving one row per CDR3 protein. This sample has a few hundred thousand distinct CDR3 sequences, with roughly 15% found just once. The source was PBMCs, collected from the stem cell graft. Receptor source: a human donor who donated a stem cell graft to a child with Fanconi anemia.

This clonotype was recorded many times. CDR3 sequence (DNA): TGCGCCAGCAGCCGAGACAGGTTATATTCAGATACGCAGTATTTT. Protein sequence: CASSRDRLYSDTQYF. The chain couples TRBV4-3 to TRBJ2-3, with D perhaps matching TRBD1 (6 bases). The CDR3 runs to 15 residues. Looked up from germline, CDR1 is LGHNA and CDR2 is YSLEER. Trimming cost V 4 bases and J 4 bases, with 15 bases left between them.

This clonotype was detected ten times or more. One junction end disagrees with the germline gene, perhaps due to a read error. The chain uses TRBV5-1 and TRBJ2-7; maybe TRBD1 (5 bases). Germline V gives CDR1 SGHRS, CDR2 YFSETQ. The CDR3 has 14 amino acids. The CDR3 sequence: CASSPQGSSYEQYF. The CDR3 DNA sequence: TGTGCCAGCAGCCCGCAGGGAAGCTCCTACGAGCAGTACTTC.

This clonotype has ten or more counts. CDR3: CASSLVSGGHSGLFF. Here the CDR3 DNA reads TGCGCCAGCAGCTTGGTTAGTGGCGGCCACAGTGGGCTGTTTTTT. The chain combines TRBV5-1 with TRBJ2-2; D call uncertain. Per the germline V gene, CDR1 is SGHRS and CDR2 is YFSETQ. The V end lost 0 bases, the J end lost 13 bases, and 19 bases lay between the germline ends. This CDR3 has 15 residues.

This clonotype was counted a few times. This CDR3 is CASSSIPGNTEAFF. The DNA for the CDR3 is TGTGCCAGCAGTTCTATACCGGGGAACACTGAAGCTTTCTTT. V usage is TRBV6-5 and J usage is TRBJ1-1, with D unresolved. V lost 4 bases to trimming and J lost 1 base, with 10 bases between them. CDR1 and CDR2 from the germline V gene are MNHEY and SVGAGI. The CDR3 has 14 residues.

This clonotype was counted at least ten times. This chain uses TRBV12-3 or TRBV12-4 with TRBJ2-2, with 9 bases identical to TRBD2. The CDR3 loop spans 15 amino acids. The V segment lost 4 bases and the J segment 7 bases; nucleotides outside the gene matches: 7. Here the CDR3 reads CASSSGTSLGGELFF. CDR3 bases: TGTGCCAGCAGTTCCGGGACTAGCCTCGGCGGGGAGCTGTTTTTT.

The V call is TRBV2, the J call TRBJ2-7; possibly TRBD1 or TRBD2 for D (5 bases each). The V gene's germline CDR1 is SNHLY and CDR2 FYNNEI. Trimming removed 10 bases at V and 9 bases at J, with 16 bases between. The CDR3 covers 11 residues. CDR3 DNA sequence: TGTGCCATCTTGGGACGTCCTGGGCAGTACTTC. Its translation is CAILGRPGQYF.

This clonotype was recorded a few times. This sequence joins TRBV15 and TRBJ2-5, with 9 bases fitting TRBD2. This CDR3 is 15 amino acids long. V was pared by 0 bases and J by 4 bases, with 3 bases of the junction left unmatched. Germline V gives CDR1 LNHNV, CDR2 YYDKDF (reference sequence). The CDR3 DNA follows: TGTGCCACCAGCAGAGAGCTAGCGGGGTTAGAGACCCAGTACTTC. Translation gives CATSRELAGLETQYF.

In this sample, this clonotype turned up a few times. The CDR3 loop is CASSGGIITDTQYF. In nucleotides, the CDR3 is TGTGCCAGCAGTGGTGGGATTATCACAGATACGCAGTATTTT. This rearrangement joins TRBV2 to TRBJ2-3; no firm D call. Trimming pared 4 bases from V and 2 bases from J, leaving 10 bases between. The germline CDR1 and CDR2 sequences are SNHLY and FYNNEI. CDR3 length: 14 amino acids.

V gene TRBV18 combines with J gene TRBJ2-1; D remains ambiguous. Germline V gene lookup returns CDR1 KGHSH and CDR2 LQKENI. CDR3 length: 15 amino acids. V lost 3 bases to trimming and J lost 1 base, with 10 bases between them. The CDR3 region is CASSPLGFSYNEQFF. The CDR3 bases are TGTGCCAGCTCACCTTTAGGGTTTTCCTACAATGAGCAGTTCTTC.

This clonotype was counted only a few times. The chain uses TRBV6-5 and TRBJ2-7, with 8 bases fitting TRBD2. Trimming took 6 bases from V and 13 from J; bases not matched to a gene: 8. The CDR3 covers 11 residues. Germline V gives CDR1 MNHEY, CDR2 SVGAGI. Here the CDR3 reads CASRSGGSVYF. In nucleotides, the CDR3 is TGTGCCAGCAGGAGCGGGGGTTCGGTATACTTC.

The chain couples TRBV5-4 to TRBJ2-1; D perhaps matches TRBD2 (6 bases). Germline loops: CDR1 SGHNT, CDR2 YYREEE (reference sequence). V lost 4 bases and J 3 bases, leaving 14 bases between the germline ends. The CDR3 has 15 amino acids. CDR3 loop: CASSTQLGGYNEQFF. The CDR3 coding sequence is TGTGCCAGCAGCACCCAGCTGGGAGGCTACAATGAGCAGTTCTTC.

This clonotype appeared a few times. V gene TRBV30 combines with J gene TRBJ2-2, with no clear D. Germline V gene lookup returns CDR1 GTSNPN and CDR2 SVGIG (reference sequence). The CDR3 runs to 15 residues. Trimming shortened V by 0 bases and J by 3 bases, and 11 bases separated the two germline ends. The CDR3, as DNA: TGTGCCTGGAGTGTTGGTGTTTCGGACACCGGGGAGCTGTTTTTT. Translated: CAWSVGVSDTGELFF.

This chain uses TRBV11-2 with TRBJ2-5; 11 bases are shared with TRBD1. The CDR3 is 14 amino acids. Germline V lookup: CDR1 SGHAT, CDR2 FQNNGV. Trimming removed 6 bases from V and 2 bases from J; junction bases left unmatched: 2. This chain's CDR3 is CASRDRGLQETQYF. The CDR3, as DNA: TGTGCCAGCAGGGACAGGGGGCTACAAGAGACCCAGTACTTC.

This clonotype was picked up a small number of times. V usage is TRBV7-8 and J usage is TRBJ2-3; D not resolved. The germline V and J ends were trimmed by 2 bases and 5 bases, with 8 bases remaining between them. The CDR3 covers 13 residues. The V gene's germline CDR1 is SGHVS and CDR2 FQNEAQ. The CDR3 sequence is CASSLNLGDTQYF. The CDR3 bases are TGTGCCAGCAGCTTAAATCTTGGAGATACGCAGTATTTT.